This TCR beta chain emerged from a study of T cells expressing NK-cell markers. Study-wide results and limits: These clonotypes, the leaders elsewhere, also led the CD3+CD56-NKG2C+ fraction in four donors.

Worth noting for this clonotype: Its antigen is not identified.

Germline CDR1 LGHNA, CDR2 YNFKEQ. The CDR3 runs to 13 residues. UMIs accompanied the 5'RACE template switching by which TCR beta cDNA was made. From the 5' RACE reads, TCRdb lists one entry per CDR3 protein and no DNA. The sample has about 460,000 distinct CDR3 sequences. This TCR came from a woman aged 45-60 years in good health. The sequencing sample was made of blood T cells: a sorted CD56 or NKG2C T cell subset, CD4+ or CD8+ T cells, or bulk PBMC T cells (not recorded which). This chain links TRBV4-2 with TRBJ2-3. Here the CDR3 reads CASSQRRTDTQYF.